These T cell receptor beta chains were read from a single sample in a study of cytotoxic CD8 clonotypes in ibrutinib-treated CLL. Sequenced by immunoSEQ multiplex PCR; TCRdb stores in-frame clones only, minus some. The table includes 250,000 to 350,000 clones, roughly four fifths detected once. Sequences were derived from PBMCs, sampled at disease progression, from a patient treated with ibrutinib. The receptors shown here come from a human donor with chronic lymphocytic leukemia. Each CDR3 is given with its conserved first and last residue. D genes are given only for firm matches. A clone size is listed for some rows: how often the clone was seen (once, few, many), or a class if it is expanded.

v_gene: TRBV4-1
abundance: few
d_gene: TRBD1
len: 17
j_gene: TRBJ1-2
CDR3nt: TGCGCCAGCAGCCAAGGACCCCTCGACACAGGGGGCAGTGGCTACACCTTC
CDR3aa: CASSQGPLDTGGSGYTF

v_gene: TRBV6-5
abundance: .
d_gene: TRBD1
len: 16
j_gene: TRBJ2-7
CDR3nt: TGTGCCAGCAGTTACAGGGGGCCAGGCCGACCCTACGAGCAGTACTTC
CDR3aa: CASSYRGPGRPYEQYF

v_gene: TRBV11-2
abundance: .
d_gene: .
len: 14
j_gene: TRBJ2-7
CDR3nt: TGTGCCAGCAGCTTAGACGCAGCCTCCTACGAGCAGTACTTC
CDR3aa: CASSLDAASYEQYF

v_gene: TRBV5-1
abundance: .
d_gene: .
len: 15
j_gene: TRBJ1-4
CDR3nt: TGCGCCAGCAGCTTGGCTGGGGGTGGAGGTGAAAAACTGTTTTTT
CDR3aa: CASSLAGGGGEKLFF

v_gene: TRBV7-6
abundance: .
d_gene: .
len: 12
j_gene: TRBJ1-2
CDR3nt: TGTGCCAGCAGCTTAGGGGGCTATGGCTACACCTTC
CDR3aa: CASSLGGYGYTF

v_gene: TRBV2
abundance: .
d_gene: .
len: 15
j_gene: TRBJ1-1
CDR3nt: TGTGCCAGCAGTGTCCCGTCTGGATTGAACACTGAAGCTTTCTTT
CDR3aa: CASSVPSGLNTEAFF

v_gene: TRBV20-1
abundance: .
d_gene: .
len: 11
j_gene: TRBJ2-7
CDR3nt: TGCAGTGCCGGTGCCAGCGGCGAGCAGTACTTC
CDR3aa: CSAGASGEQYF

v_gene: TRBV27
abundance: .
d_gene: .
len: 16
j_gene: TRBJ2-5
CDR3nt: TGTGCCAGCAGTTCCCCCCGGGACACAATCCAAGAGACCCAGTACTTC
CDR3aa: CASSSPRDTIQETQYF

v_gene: TRBV18
abundance: few
d_gene: TRBD2
len: 15
j_gene: TRBJ2-1
CDR3nt: TGTGCCAGCAGCCCGGGACTAGCGGGAGCGAGTGAGCAGTTCTTC
CDR3aa: CASSPGLAGASEQFF

v_gene: TRBV10-2
abundance: .
d_gene: TRBD1
len: 13
j_gene: TRBJ2-5
CDR3nt: TGCGCCAGCAGAGACAGGGGGCGGGAGACCCAGTACTTC
CDR3aa: CASRDRGRETQYF

v_gene: TRBV9
abundance: .
d_gene: .
len: 17
j_gene: TRBJ2-2
CDR3nt: TGTGCCAGCCAGGAGGGGGCACCCCCAGGATTAACCGGGGAGCTGTTTTTT
CDR3aa: CASQEGAPPGLTGELFF

v_gene: TRBV25-1
abundance: many
d_gene: TRBD2
len: 15
j_gene: TRBJ2-7
CDR3nt: TGTGCCAGCAGTCCAACTAGCGGGGGATCCTACGAGCAGTACTTC
CDR3aa: CASSPTSGGSYEQYF

v_gene: TRBV19
abundance: .
d_gene: .
len: 14
j_gene: TRBJ2-7
CDR3nt: TGTGCCAGTAGTATTGCCCGGGACATCTACGAGCAGTACTTC
CDR3aa: CASSIARDIYEQYF

v_gene: TRBV6-1
abundance: .
d_gene: TRBD1
len: 15
j_gene: TRBJ2-7
CDR3nt: TGTGCCAGCAGTGAACTTCTGGGGACAGTGTACGAGCAGTACTTC
CDR3aa: CASSELLGTVYEQYF

v_gene: TRBV6-6
abundance: .
d_gene: .
len: 15
j_gene: TRBJ2-3
CDR3nt: TGTGCCAGCAGCCGCACCCTAGCTCCACCAGATACGCAGTATTTT
CDR3aa: CASSRTLAPPDTQYF

v_gene: TRBV5-5
abundance: .
d_gene: .
len: 18
j_gene: TRBJ1-1
CDR3nt: TGTGCCAGCAGCGATTTTTTCGCACAGGGAGGTTGGAACACTGAAGCTTTCTTT
CDR3aa: CASSDFFAQGGWNTEAFF

v_gene: TRBV6-5
abundance: .
d_gene: .
len: 15
j_gene: TRBJ2-3
CDR3nt: TGTGCCAGCAGTTATAGGGACAAGGGCACAGATACGCAGTATTTT
CDR3aa: CASSYRDKGTDTQYF

v_gene: TRBV5-6
abundance: .
d_gene: .
len: 16
j_gene: TRBJ1-4
CDR3nt: TGTGCCAGCAGCCCAGCGACTTCCACTGGGGGTGAAAAACTGTTTTTT
CDR3aa: CASSPATSTGGEKLFF

v_gene: TRBV28
abundance: once
d_gene: TRBD2
len: 16
j_gene: TRBJ2-7
CDR3nt: TGTGCCAGCAGCACCAGTCCCTCCCGGCTAGCGGACGAGCAGTACTTC
CDR3aa: CASSTSPSRLADEQYF

v_gene: TRBV29-1
abundance: .
d_gene: TRBD1
len: 13
j_gene: TRBJ2-7
CDR3nt: TGCAGCGTTGAAGGGGACAGGGACTACGAGCAGTACTTC
CDR3aa: CSVEGDRDYEQYF

v_gene: TRBV7-2
abundance: .
d_gene: TRBD1
len: 14
j_gene: TRBJ1-5
CDR3nt: TGTGCCAGCAGCCTGACAGGGATCGATCAGCCCCAGCATTTT
CDR3aa: CASSLTGIDQPQHF

v_gene: TRBV5-4
abundance: few
d_gene: .
len: 17
j_gene: TRBJ1-4
CDR3nt: TGTGCCAGCAGCTTGGATCAGGGTACTCGGTTTGGGGAAAAACTGTTTTTT
CDR3aa: CASSLDQGTRFGEKLFF

v_gene: TRBV27
abundance: .
d_gene: TRBD2
len: 13
j_gene: TRBJ2-7
CDR3nt: TGTGCCAGCAGAAATAGCGGGAGGGTGGGGCAGTACTTC
CDR3aa: CASRNSGRVGQYF

v_gene: TRBV19
abundance: .
d_gene: TRBD1
len: 14
j_gene: TRBJ2-7
CDR3nt: TGTGCCAGCGCACAGACAGGGAAGGCCTACGAGCAGTACTTC
CDR3aa: CASAQTGKAYEQYF

v_gene: TRBV7-2
abundance: .
d_gene: TRBD1
len: 16
j_gene: TRBJ2-7
CDR3nt: TGTGCCAGCAGCCCCGGGACAGGGGGCTCCCTTCGGGAGCAGTACTTC
CDR3aa: CASSPGTGGSLREQYF

v_gene: TRBV7-2
abundance: .
d_gene: .
len: 13
j_gene: TRBJ2-1
CDR3nt: TGTGCCAGCAGCTCCTCCACGGGGCTTTGGCAGTTCTTC
CDR3aa: CASSSSTGLWQFF

v_gene: TRBV25-1
abundance: .
d_gene: .
len: 16
j_gene: TRBJ2-1
CDR3nt: TGTGCCAGCAGCATCTCGACCAGTCCCCGTTACAATGAGCAGTTCTTC
CDR3aa: CASSISTSPRYNEQFF

v_gene: TRBV5-6
abundance: .
d_gene: TRBD1
len: 15
j_gene: TRBJ1-1
CDR3nt: TGTGCCAGCAGCTTGAAATTTACAGGGGTCACTGAAGCTTTCTTT
CDR3aa: CASSLKFTGVTEAFF

v_gene: TRBV4-1
abundance: once
d_gene: TRBD1
len: 14
j_gene: TRBJ1-1
CDR3nt: TGCGCCAGCAGCTGGCACAGGGGGTACACTGAAGCTTTCTTT
CDR3aa: CASSWHRGYTEAFF

v_gene: TRBV6-6
abundance: .
d_gene: .
len: 13
j_gene: TRBJ2-5
CDR3nt: TGTGCCAGCAGCGAACTCCGTCCTGGGACCCAGTACTTC
CDR3aa: CASSELRPGTQYF

v_gene: TRBV29-1
abundance: .
d_gene: TRBD2
len: 15
j_gene: TRBJ2-7
CDR3nt: TGCAGCGTGAAGGGGACTAGCGGTTTCTCCTACGAGCAGTACTTC
CDR3aa: CSVKGTSGFSYEQYF

v_gene: TRBV23-1
abundance: .
d_gene: .
len: 16
j_gene: TRBJ2-3
CDR3nt: TGCGCCAGCAGTCAAAGTACATGTTTTGGGCCACATACGCAGTATTTT
CDR3aa: CASSQSTCFGPHTQYF

v_gene: TRBV4-1
abundance: .
d_gene: .
len: 15
j_gene: TRBJ2-1
CDR3nt: TGCGCCAGCAGCCAAATTACCCACTACCACAATGAGCAGTTCTTC
CDR3aa: CASSQITHYHNEQFF

v_gene: TRBV6-1
abundance: .
d_gene: .
len: 15
j_gene: TRBJ1-3
CDR3nt: TGTGCCAGCAGTGTCCGGGGGAACTCTGGAAACACCATATATTTT
CDR3aa: CASSVRGNSGNTIYF

v_gene: TRBV5-6
abundance: .
d_gene: .
len: 15
j_gene: TRBJ2-7
CDR3nt: TGTGCCAGCAGCTTCCAGGCTGGACTATTCTACGAGCAGTACTTC
CDR3aa: CASSFQAGLFYEQYF

v_gene: TRBV14
abundance: .
d_gene: .
len: 13
j_gene: TRBJ2-1
CDR3nt: TGTGCCAGCAGCCCGACAGTATACAATGAGCAGTTCTTC
CDR3aa: CASSPTVYNEQFF

v_gene: TRBV11-3
abundance: .
d_gene: .
len: 13
j_gene: TRBJ1-6
CDR3nt: TGTGCCAGCAGCTTAGGACATAATTCACCCCTCCACTTT
CDR3aa: CASSLGHNSPLHF

v_gene: TRBV7-9
abundance: .
d_gene: .
len: 14
j_gene: TRBJ1-1
CDR3nt: TGTGCCAGCCGGGGGGCACCCTTGAACACTGAAGCTTTCTTT
CDR3aa: CASRGAPLNTEAFF

v_gene: TRBV6-5
abundance: .
d_gene: .
len: 14
j_gene: TRBJ1-2
CDR3nt: TGTGCCAGCAGTTCAGGGGATACTCCTTATGGCTACACCTTC
CDR3aa: CASSSGDTPYGYTF

v_gene: TRBV7-6
abundance: .
d_gene: .
len: 15
j_gene: TRBJ1-4
CDR3nt: TGTGCCAGCAGCTTAGAGCGGGGGAATGATGAAAAACTGTTTTTT
CDR3aa: CASSLERGNDEKLFF

v_gene: TRBV9
abundance: .
d_gene: TRBD2
len: 17
j_gene: TRBJ2-3
CDR3nt: TGTGCCAGCAGCGTAAGCCCGGGAGGCGGGAACACAGATACGCAGTATTTT
CDR3aa: CASSVSPGGGNTDTQYF

v_gene: TRBV4-1
abundance: .
d_gene: .
len: 15
j_gene: TRBJ2-3
CDR3nt: TGCGCCAGCAGCCTAATTGGGGGTAGCTCAGATACGCAGTATTTT
CDR3aa: CASSLIGGSSDTQYF

v_gene: TRBV9
abundance: .
d_gene: .
len: 16
j_gene: TRBJ2-2
CDR3nt: TGTGCCAGCAGCGTAGTAAGGGCGGGTGTGACCGGGGAGCTGTTTTTT
CDR3aa: CASSVVRAGVTGELFF

v_gene: TRBV9
abundance: .
d_gene: .
len: 17
j_gene: TRBJ1-6
CDR3nt: TGTGCCAGCAGCGCAAACGAGAGACGGAGCTATAATTCACCCCTCCACTTT
CDR3aa: CASSANERRSYNSPLHF

v_gene: TRBV4-1
abundance: .
d_gene: .
len: 15
j_gene: TRBJ2-3
CDR3nt: TGCGCCAGCAGCCAAGATCGGCTGGGCACAGATACGCAGTATTTT
CDR3aa: CASSQDRLGTDTQYF

v_gene: TRBV7-6
abundance: .
d_gene: TRBD2
len: 13
j_gene: TRBJ2-1
CDR3nt: TGTGCCAGCAGACCACTAGCGCGGAATGAGCAGTTCTTC
CDR3aa: CASRPLARNEQFF

v_gene: TRBV20-1
abundance: .
d_gene: .
len: 11
j_gene: TRBJ2-2
CDR3nt: TGCAGTGCCACTATGGTCGGGGAGCTGTTTTTT
CDR3aa: CSATMVGELFF

v_gene: TRBV11-2
abundance: .
d_gene: .
len: 14
j_gene: TRBJ2-7
CDR3nt: TGTGCCAGCAGCCGCAGGGACCGCTCCTACGAGCAGTACTTC
CDR3aa: CASSRRDRSYEQYF

v_gene: TRBV28
abundance: .
d_gene: .
len: 14
j_gene: TRBJ1-1
CDR3nt: TGTGCCAGCAACCCCCCTCTGACTGGGGTTGAAGCTTTCTTT
CDR3aa: CASNPPLTGVEAFF

v_gene: TRBV2
abundance: .
d_gene: .
len: 14
j_gene: TRBJ1-2
CDR3nt: TGTGCCAGCAGTGCCCGGACGGGAGGGGATGGCTACACCTTC
CDR3aa: CASSARTGGDGYTF

v_gene: TRBV2
abundance: .
d_gene: .
len: 11
j_gene: TRBJ2-7
CDR3nt: TGTGCCAACTTAATGAGGGGCGAGCAGTACTTC
CDR3aa: CANLMRGEQYF

v_gene: TRBV14
abundance: .
d_gene: .
len: 14
j_gene: TRBJ1-2
CDR3nt: TGTGCCAGCAGCCAAGGGTTAGAAGCTGATGGCTACACCTTC
CDR3aa: CASSQGLEADGYTF

v_gene: TRBV6-6
abundance: .
d_gene: .
len: 10
j_gene: TRBJ2-7
CDR3nt: TGTGCCAGCGGGACCTACGAGCAGTACTTC
CDR3aa: CASGTYEQYF